The subject of this entry is one T cell receptor beta chain. What this receptor recognizes is not known. One base away there is no much larger clone; base qualities are not given. Looking up the germline V gene yields CDR1 SGHRS and CDR2 YFSETQ. Deletion took 0 bases off V and 4 bases off J, with a span of 10 bases between the germline ends. CDR3 length: 14 amino acids, cysteine to phenylalanine. Of all the DNA, just the CDR3 is kept, 42 bases in frame from base 1. From each donor, a single peripheral blood sample of 95 to 150 mL on average was drawn into heparinised tubes. Using a panel that included CD45RO, CCR7, CD25, CD127, CD95 and CD27, naive, central memory, regulatory and stem cell-like memory CD4+ T cells were sorted on a BD FACSAria II. Every sorted population had a purity above 95%. PBMCs were isolated right away by Lymphoprep density gradient centrifugation and were stained directly, without culture. To minimize batch effects, samples were stained and sorted in pairs, one healthy donor with one patient per experiment.

All of the isolated RNA was reverse transcribed with the High Capacity cDNA Reverse Transcription Kit, so expressed TCRB transcripts were sequenced. Naive, central memory and regulatory T cell samples underwent deep immunoSEQ sequencing, averaging around 3.9 million total reads per sample. Sorted cells were lysed in RLT buffer, and RNA was extracted using DNase-treated RNeasy Micro or Mini kits according to cell number. Each cell subset was processed on its own to prevent cross-contamination, while patient and healthy donor samples were processed together. The immunoSEQ multiplex PCR was used to amplify TCRB sequences from cDNA, generating 87-bp fragments that spanned the CDR3 region. Sequencing of the amplicons was performed on the Illumina HiSeq platform. The study's own analysis went as follows. Synthetic template baselines were used to correct PCR bias computationally, reads within Hamming distance 2 were collapsed together, and singletons that could not be merged were discarded. By aligning reads against IMGT, V, D and J genes, CDR3 length, and insertions or deletions at six rearrangement sites were assigned. Within each subset, clonotype counts were normalized to the number of sorted cells before true diversity and Gini coefficients were calculated with the tcR R package. Repertoire sharing was quantified using the overlap coefficient calculated on TCRB nucleotide sequences. TCRdb retrieved this table from immuneACCESS and kept in-frame rearrangements only. Not all clones are present; in checked studies, unresolved V genes account for under half, and no reason is known for the remainder. D and trimming come from the DNA, and the V and J calls and clone size come from that table. The sample yields more than 50,000 clones; roughly 60% were counted once. The ten most abundant clones make up around 2.2% of the sample.

These data come from a study of beta chain features in type 1 diabetes (dated by TCRdb to 2016 to 2019). At the level of the whole study: Patients and healthy donors did not differ in mean age, gender distribution, total cell number or subset yield. In the study, TCRB repertoires of sorted circulating CD4+ T cell subsets from recently diagnosed type 1 diabetes patients were compared with those of matched healthy donors. A total of around 110,000,000 sorted cells were examined across all samples, and RNA yield correlated strongly with the number of cells per subset. Naive and central memory subsets were obtained from all 30 or so donors, but regulatory and stem cell-like memory subsets were isolated from only 8 patients and roughly 8 healthy donors.

Study-level results and caveats: In all four CD4+ subsets, TCRB CDR3 length was moderately but significantly shorter in type 1 diabetes patients. Naive, central memory and regulatory TCRB repertoires appeared to be more similar among patients than among healthy donors. Fewer insertions and more nucleotide deletions at VDJ recombination sites were observed in patients with type 1 diabetes, implying thymic rearrangement abnormalities. PCR might favor shorter templates, but patient and control samples were amplified and corrected together, so any skew would affect both groups equally. Because small numbers of individuals were included in the HLA sub-analyses, any influence of HLA type on TCRB rearrangement was left unresolved. Because cDNA rather than genomic DNA was sequenced, highly expressing activated cells could have been over-represented, although no difference in activation and CD3 levels was found between groups.

The sequenced sample was Tregs from blood. Reading the label with the study, this specimen's cell subset or site is: regulatory CD4+ T cells. Recombination linked TRBV5-1 to TRBJ1-2; no D gene can be assigned with confidence. The receptor was isolated from a young woman in good health. The CDR3 sequence is CASSLEEGTYGYTF. The sequence in DNA is TGCGCCAGCAGCTTGGAAGAGGGAACCTATGGCTACACCTTC. Outside the CDR3, residues come from the reference TRBV5-1 and TRBJ1-2 proteins, so the full variable domain is: KAGVTQTPRYLIKTRGQQVTLSCSPISGHRSVSWYQQTPGQGLQFLFEYFSETQRNKGNFPGRFSGRQFSNSRSEMNVSTLELGDSALYLCASSLEEGTYGYTFGSGTRLTVV.